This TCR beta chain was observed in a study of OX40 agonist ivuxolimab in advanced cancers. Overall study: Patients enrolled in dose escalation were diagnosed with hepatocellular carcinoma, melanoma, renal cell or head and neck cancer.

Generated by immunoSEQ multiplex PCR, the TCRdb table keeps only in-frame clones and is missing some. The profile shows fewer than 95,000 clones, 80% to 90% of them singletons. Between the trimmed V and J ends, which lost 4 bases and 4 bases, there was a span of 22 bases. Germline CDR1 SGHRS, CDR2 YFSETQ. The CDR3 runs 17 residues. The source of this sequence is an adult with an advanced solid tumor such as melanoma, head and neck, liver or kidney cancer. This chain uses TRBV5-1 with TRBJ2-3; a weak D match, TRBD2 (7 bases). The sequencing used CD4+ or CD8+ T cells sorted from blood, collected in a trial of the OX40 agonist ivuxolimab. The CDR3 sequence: CASSPGHVAGAADTQYF. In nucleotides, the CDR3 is TGCGCCAGCAGCCCCGGTCACGTCGCGGGGGCCGCAGATACGCAGTATTTT. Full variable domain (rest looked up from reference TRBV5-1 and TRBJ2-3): KAGVTQTPRYLIKTRGQQVTLSCSPISGHRSVSWYQQTPGQGLQFLFEYFSETQRNKGNFPGRFSGRQFSNSRSEMNVSTLELGDSALYLCASSPGHVAGAADTQYFGPGTRLTVL.